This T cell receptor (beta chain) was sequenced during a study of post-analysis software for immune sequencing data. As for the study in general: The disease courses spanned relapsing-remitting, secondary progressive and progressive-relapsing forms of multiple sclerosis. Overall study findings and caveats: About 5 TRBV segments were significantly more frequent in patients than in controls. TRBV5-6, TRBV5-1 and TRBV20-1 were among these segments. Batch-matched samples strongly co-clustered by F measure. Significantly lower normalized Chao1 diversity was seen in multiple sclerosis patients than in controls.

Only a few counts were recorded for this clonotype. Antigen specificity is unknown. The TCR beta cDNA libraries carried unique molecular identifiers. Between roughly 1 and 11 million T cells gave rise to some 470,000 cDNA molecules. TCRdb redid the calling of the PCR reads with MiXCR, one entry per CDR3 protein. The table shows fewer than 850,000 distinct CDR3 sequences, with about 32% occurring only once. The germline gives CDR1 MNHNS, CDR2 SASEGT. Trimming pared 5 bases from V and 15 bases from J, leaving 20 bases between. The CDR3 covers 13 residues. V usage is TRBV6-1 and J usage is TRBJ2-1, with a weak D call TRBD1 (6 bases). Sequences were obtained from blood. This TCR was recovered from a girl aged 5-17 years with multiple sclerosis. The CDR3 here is CASSPGIDRSWFF. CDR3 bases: TGTGCCAGCAGTCCGGGAATCGACAGGAGTTGGTTCTTC.